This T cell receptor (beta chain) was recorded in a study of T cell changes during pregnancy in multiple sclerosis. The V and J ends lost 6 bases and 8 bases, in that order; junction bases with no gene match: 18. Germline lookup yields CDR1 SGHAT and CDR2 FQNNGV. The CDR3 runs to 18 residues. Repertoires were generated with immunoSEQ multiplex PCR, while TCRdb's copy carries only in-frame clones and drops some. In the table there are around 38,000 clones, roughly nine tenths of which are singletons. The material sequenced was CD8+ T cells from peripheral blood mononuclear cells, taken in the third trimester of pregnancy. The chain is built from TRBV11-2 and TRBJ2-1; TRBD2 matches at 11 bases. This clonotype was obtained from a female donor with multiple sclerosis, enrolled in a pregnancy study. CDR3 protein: CASSPTTLLLAGDDEQFF. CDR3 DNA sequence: TGTGCCAGCAGTCCGACCACCCTCTTACTAGCGGGAGATGATGAGCAGTTCTTC.